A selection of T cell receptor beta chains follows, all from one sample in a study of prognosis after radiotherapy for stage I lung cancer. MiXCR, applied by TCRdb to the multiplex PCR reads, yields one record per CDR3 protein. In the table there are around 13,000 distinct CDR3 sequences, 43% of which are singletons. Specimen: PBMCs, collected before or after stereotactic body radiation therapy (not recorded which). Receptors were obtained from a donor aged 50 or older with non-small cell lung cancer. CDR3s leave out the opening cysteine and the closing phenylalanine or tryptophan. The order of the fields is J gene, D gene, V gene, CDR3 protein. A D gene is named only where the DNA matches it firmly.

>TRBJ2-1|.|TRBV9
ASSVDRATYNEQF
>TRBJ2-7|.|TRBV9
ASSVAAGRGPYEQY
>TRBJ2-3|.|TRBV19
ASSMSLRPTDTQY
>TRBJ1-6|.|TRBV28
ASSPMGGGSPLH
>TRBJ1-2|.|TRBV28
ASSYRDGYT
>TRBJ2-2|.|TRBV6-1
ASMNSGNTGELF
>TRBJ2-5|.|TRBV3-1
ASSQRGGRETQY
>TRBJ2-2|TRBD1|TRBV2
ASSRTGSATGELF
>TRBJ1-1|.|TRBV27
ASSFGLPHTNTEAF
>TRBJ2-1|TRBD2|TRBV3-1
ASSQVPGGFPYNEQF
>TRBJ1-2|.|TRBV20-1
SAYDTSYGYT
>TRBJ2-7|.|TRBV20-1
SAQTALDGEQY
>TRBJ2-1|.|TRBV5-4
ASSPRVVEGGYNEQF
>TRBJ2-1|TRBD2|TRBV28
ASGTSGYNEQF
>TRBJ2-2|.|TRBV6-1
ASRLYGEELF
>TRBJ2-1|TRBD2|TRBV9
ASSERLAEYNEQF
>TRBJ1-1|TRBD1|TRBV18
ASSDGQGRVAF
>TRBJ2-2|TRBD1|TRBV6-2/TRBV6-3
ASSSYRGNTGELF
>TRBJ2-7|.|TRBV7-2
ASSLERVSEQY
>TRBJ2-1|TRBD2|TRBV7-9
ASSFMTSSGEQF
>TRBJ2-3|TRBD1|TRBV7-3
ASSSTGTVSDTQY
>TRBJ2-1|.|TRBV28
ASSLPDRDEQF
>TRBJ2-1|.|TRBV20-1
SARFSGREQF
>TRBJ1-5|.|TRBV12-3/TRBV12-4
ASSFWGVKPQH
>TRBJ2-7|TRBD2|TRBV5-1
ASSLERGREQY
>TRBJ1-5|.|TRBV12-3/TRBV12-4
ASSFSWQYSNQPQH
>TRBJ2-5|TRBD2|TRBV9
ASGAGTSGGEETQY
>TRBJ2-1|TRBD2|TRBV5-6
ASSSQSGSGDEQF
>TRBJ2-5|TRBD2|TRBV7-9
ASSLGSLGLGNQETQY
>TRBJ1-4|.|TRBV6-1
ASSPAETVAEKLF
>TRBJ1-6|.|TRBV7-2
ASSSQPGGSPLH
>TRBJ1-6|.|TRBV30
AWSDQSDSPLH
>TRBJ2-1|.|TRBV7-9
ASSPATNEQF
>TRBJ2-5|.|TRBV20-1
SARREFQETQY
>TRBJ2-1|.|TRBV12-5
ASGLVRLGYNEQF
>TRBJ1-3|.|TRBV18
ASLGGRPSWGNTIY
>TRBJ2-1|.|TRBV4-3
ASSQDAFAGNGGNEQF
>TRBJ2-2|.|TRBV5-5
ASGNNPNTGELF
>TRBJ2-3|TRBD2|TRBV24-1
ATGTSATDTQY
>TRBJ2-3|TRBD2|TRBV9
ASSGYSGGSADTQY
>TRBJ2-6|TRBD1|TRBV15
ASSPGQGLGNVLT
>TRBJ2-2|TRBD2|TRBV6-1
ASMQTSGANTGELF
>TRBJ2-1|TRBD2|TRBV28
ASSSYFRASGSNEQF
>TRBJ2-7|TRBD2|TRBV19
ASSIALAGAPYEQY
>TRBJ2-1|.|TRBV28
ASTRIYEQF